This TCR beta chain is from a study of OX40 agonist ivuxolimab in advanced cancers. The assay was immunoSEQ multiplex PCR, and TCRdb's table has in-frame clones only and misses some. Altogether tens of thousands of clones are present, almost 85% being singletons, with the ten largest covering approximately 5.1%. This clone was seen a handful of times. Unmatched junction bases numbered 9, after V lost 10 bases and J lost 0 bases. Germline V lookup: CDR1 MNHEY, CDR2 SVGAGI. The CDR3 has 14 amino acids. Sampled blood was obtained at baseline, cycle 4 day 1, and cycle 7 day 1. The TCR sequence derives from an adult with an advanced solid tumor such as melanoma, head and neck, liver or kidney cancer. Sequenced material: CD4+ or CD8+ T cells sorted from blood, taken in a trial of the OX40 agonist ivuxolimab. The V gene is TRBV6-5, the J gene TRBJ2-7; TRBD1 matches at 7 bases. This CDR3 is CATQMTGSSYEQYF. DNA of the CDR3: TGTGCCACCCAGATGACAGGGAGCTCCTACGAGCAGTACTTC.